The 5 T cell receptor beta chains below were found in one sample sequenced in a study of vaccination and CD4 T cells after COVID-19. As for treatment: approximately 9-day PBMC culture with coronavirus spike peptide pools or control peptides (ViraFEST assay). The antigens of these receptors remain unknown. With the Oncomine TCR Beta short-read assay, DNA from cultured CD4+ T cells was sequenced. TCRdb reprocessed the PCR reads with MiXCR, giving one entry per CDR3 protein. Among more than 13,000 distinct CDR3 sequences listed, 20% to 25% were seen once. The material was CD4+ T cells from blood, cultured in vitro, obtained after SARS-CoV-2 vaccination. Every receptor here comes from a human donor who had recovered from COVID-19.

The rearrangement joins TRBV7-2 to TRBJ2-7; 9 nucleotides line up with TRBD1. The CDR3 contains 15 residues. V was pared by 4 bases and J by 2 bases, with 6 bases of the junction left unmatched. The germline V gene has CDR1 SGHTA and CDR2 FQGNSA. The CDR3 DNA reads as TGTGCCAGCAGCTCAGCGACAGGGGGGACCTACGAGCAGTACTTC. As protein: CASSSATGGTYEQYF.

The rearrangement uses TRBV24-1 and TRBJ1-4; 8 bases are a match to TRBD1. The V gene's germline CDR1 is KGHDR and CDR2 SFDVKD. This CDR3 is 17 amino acids long. The trim removed 5 bases at V and 3 bases at J, leaving 10 bases unmatched. The CDR3 region is CATSARQGISANEKLFF. The CDR3 DNA follows: TGTGCCACCAGTGCCAGACAGGGGATCTCGGCTAATGAAAAACTGTTTTTT.

The V and J genes are TRBV15 and TRBJ2-5; D is perhaps TRBD2 (5 bases). The CDR3 totals 16 residues. Deletions cut 1 base from V and 2 bases from J, with 14 bases between. CDR1 and CDR2 (germline): LNHNV, YYDKDF (reference sequence). CDR3 amino acids: CATSRGGRSGQETQYF. CDR3 nucleotides: TGTGCCACCAGCAGAGGAGGACGATCGGGACAAGAGACCCAGTACTTC.

A few counts support this clonotype. This chain links TRBV6-1 with TRBJ1-1; 7 bases map to TRBD1. V was pared by 7 bases and J by 5 bases, with 7 bases of the junction left unmatched. The CDR3 covers 13 residues. CDR1 and CDR2 (germline): MNHNS, SASEGT. The CDR3 sequence is CASNIQGSTEAFF. The CDR3 nucleotides read TGTGCCAGCAATATACAGGGGTCTACTGAAGCTTTCTTT.

This chain joins TRBV5-4 and TRBJ2-5; D remains ambiguous. Germline loops: CDR1 SGHNT, CDR2 YYREEE (reference sequence). Trimming cost V 4 bases and J 5 bases, with 18 bases left between them. The CDR3 consists of 15 residues. Here the CDR3 reads CASSPFWGSGETQYF. CDR3 nucleotide sequence: TGTGCCAGCAGCCCTTTTTGGGGTTCCGGGGAGACCCAGTACTTC.